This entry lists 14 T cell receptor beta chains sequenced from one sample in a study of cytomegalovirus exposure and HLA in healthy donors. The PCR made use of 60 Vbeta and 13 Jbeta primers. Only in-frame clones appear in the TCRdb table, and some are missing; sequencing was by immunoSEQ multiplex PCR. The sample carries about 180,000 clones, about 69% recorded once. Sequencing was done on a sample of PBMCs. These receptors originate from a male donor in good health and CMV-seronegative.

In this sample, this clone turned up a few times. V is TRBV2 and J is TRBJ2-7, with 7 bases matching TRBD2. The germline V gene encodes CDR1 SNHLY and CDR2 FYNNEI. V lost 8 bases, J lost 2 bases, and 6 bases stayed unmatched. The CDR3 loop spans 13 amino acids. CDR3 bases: TGTGCCAGCCGACTAGCCCAGACCTACGAGCAGTACTTC. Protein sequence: CASRLAQTYEQYF.

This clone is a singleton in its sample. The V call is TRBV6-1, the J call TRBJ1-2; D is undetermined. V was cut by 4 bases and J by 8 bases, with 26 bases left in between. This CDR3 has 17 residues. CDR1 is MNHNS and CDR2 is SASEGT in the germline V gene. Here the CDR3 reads CASSVRGGRSQRNGYTF. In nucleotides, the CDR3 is TGTGCCAGCAGTGTTCGAGGCGGGAGGTCTCAGAGGAACGGCTACACCTTC.

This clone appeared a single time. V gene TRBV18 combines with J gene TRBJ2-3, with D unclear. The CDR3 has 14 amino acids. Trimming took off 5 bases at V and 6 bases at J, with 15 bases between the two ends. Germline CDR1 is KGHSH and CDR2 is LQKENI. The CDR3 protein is CASSSTPGRDTQYF. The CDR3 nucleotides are TGTGCCAGCTCATCGACGCCTGGCAGGGATACGCAGTATTTT.

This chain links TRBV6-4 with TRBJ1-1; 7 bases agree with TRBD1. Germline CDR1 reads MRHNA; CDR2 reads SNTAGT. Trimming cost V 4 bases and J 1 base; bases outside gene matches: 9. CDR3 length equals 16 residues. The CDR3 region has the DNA TGTGCCAGCAGTGTCCCGACAGGGAAGGAGAACACTGAAGCTTTCTTT. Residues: CASSVPTGKENTEAFF.

DNA of the CDR3: TGTGCCAGCAGTTTAGACAACCGCGGCTACACCTTC. Its protein product is CASSLDNRGYTF. V gene TRBV28 combines with J gene TRBJ1-2; D call uncertain. The CDR3 is made up of 12 amino acids. Germline CDR1 is MDHEN and CDR2 is SYDVKM. Trimming took off 2 bases at V and 8 bases at J, with 9 bases between the two ends.

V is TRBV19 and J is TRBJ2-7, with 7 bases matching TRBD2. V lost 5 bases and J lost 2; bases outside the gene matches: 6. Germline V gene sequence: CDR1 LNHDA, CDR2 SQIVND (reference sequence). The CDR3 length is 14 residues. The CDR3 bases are TGTGCCAGTAGTCCCCGACTAGCAGCCTACGAGCAGTACTTC. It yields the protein CASSPRLAAYEQYF.

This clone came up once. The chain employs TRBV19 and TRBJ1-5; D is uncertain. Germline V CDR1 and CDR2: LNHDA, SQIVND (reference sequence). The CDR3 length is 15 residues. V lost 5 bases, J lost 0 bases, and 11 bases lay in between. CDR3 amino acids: CASSAHSNSNQPQHF. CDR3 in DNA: TGTGCCAGTAGTGCTCACAGTAATAGCAATCAGCCCCAGCATTTT.

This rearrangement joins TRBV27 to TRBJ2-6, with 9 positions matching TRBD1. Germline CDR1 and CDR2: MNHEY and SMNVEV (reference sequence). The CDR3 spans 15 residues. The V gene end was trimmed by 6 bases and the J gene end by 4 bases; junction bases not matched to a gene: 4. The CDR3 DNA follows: TGTGCCAGCAGCGACAGGGGGATAGGGGCCAACGTCCTGACTTTC. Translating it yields CASSDRGIGANVLTF.

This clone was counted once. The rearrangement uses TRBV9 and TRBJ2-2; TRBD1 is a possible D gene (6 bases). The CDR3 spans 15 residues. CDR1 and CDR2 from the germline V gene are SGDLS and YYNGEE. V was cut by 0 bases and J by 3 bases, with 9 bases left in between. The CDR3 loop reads CASSVEPGDTGELFF. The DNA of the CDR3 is TGTGCCAGCAGCGTAGAGCCAGGGGACACCGGGGAGCTGTTTTTT.

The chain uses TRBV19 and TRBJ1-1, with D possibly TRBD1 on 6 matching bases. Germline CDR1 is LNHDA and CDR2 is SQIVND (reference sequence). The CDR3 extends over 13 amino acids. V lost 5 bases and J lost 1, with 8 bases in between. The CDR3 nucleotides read TGTGCCAGTAGTCCGGGACAGAACACTGAAGCTTTCTTT. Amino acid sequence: CASSPGQNTEAFF. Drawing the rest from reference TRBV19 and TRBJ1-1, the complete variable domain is DGGITQSPKYLFRKEGQNVTLSCEQNLNHDAMYWYRQDPGQGLRLIYYSQIVNDFQKGDIAEGYSVSREKKESFPLTVTSAQKNPTAFYLCASSPGQNTEAFFGQGTRLTVV.

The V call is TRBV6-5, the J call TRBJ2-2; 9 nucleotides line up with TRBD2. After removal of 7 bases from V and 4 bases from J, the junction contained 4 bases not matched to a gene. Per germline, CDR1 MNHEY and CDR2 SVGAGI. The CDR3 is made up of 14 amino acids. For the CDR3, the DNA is TGTGCCAGCACCCCGACTAGCGGCACCGGGGAGCTGTTTTTT. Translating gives CASTPTSGTGELFF.

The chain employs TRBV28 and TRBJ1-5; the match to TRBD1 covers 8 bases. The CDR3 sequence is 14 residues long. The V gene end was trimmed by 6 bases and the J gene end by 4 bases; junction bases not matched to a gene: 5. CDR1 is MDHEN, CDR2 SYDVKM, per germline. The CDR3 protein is CASRLDRENQPQHF. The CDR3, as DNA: TGTGCCAGCAGATTGGACAGGGAGAATCAGCCCCAGCATTTT. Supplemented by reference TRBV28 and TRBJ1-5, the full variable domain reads DVKVTQSSRYLVKRTGEKVFLECVQDMDHENMFWYRQDPGLGLRLIYFSYDVKMKEKGDIPEGYSVSREKKERFSLILESASTNQTSMYLCASRLDRENQPQHFGDGTRLSIL.

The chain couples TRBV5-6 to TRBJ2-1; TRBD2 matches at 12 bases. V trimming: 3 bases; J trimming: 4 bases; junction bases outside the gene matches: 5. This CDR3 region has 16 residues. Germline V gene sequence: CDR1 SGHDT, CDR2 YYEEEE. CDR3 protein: CASSWTSGEFYNEQFF. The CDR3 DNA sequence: TGTGCCAGCAGCTGGACTAGCGGGGAATTTTACAATGAGCAGTTCTTC.

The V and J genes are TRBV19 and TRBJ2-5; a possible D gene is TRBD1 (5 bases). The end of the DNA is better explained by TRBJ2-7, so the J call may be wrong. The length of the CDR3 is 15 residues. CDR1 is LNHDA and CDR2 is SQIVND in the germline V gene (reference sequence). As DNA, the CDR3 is TGTGCCAGTAGTATGTTGTCAGGGCCCTCCTACGAGCAGTACTTC. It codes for CASSMLSGPSYEQYF.